This entry lists 12 T cell receptor beta chains sequenced from one sample in a study of cytomegalovirus exposure and HLA in healthy donors (dated by TCRdb to 2015 to 2018). The library was built by means of the immunoSEQ multiplex PCR assay. TCRdb re-hosts the immuneACCESS table, in-frame sequences only. Its copies lack some clones; in the studies checked, an unresolved V gene accounts for under half of them, and the cause for the rest is not known. The sample table holds 110,000 or so clones, of which roughly 86% were seen once. The top ten constitute under 5% of the sample. The specimen sequenced was PBMCs. These receptors came from a young man in good health and CMV-seronegative.

This clone has more than one count but fewer than ten. The gene calls are TRBV6-5 and TRBJ2-2; the match to TRBD1 covers 8 bases. The CDR3 length is 15 residues. V lost 2 bases to trimming and J lost 4 bases; unmatched junction nucleotides: 3. Germline V lookup: CDR1 MNHEY, CDR2 SVGAGI. The CDR3 loop reads CASSYQGAVTGELFF. The CDR3 DNA sequence: TGTGCCAGCAGTTACCAGGGGGCGGTCACCGGGGAGCTGTTTTTT.

CDR3 bases: TGTGCCAGCAGCCGGGGACAGGGGCCTGGAAACACCATATATTTT. Amino acids: CASSRGQGPGNTIYF. V usage is TRBV13 and J usage is TRBJ1-3; 10 positions match TRBD1. V trimming: 5 bases; J trimming: 2 bases; junction bases outside the gene matches: 3. The CDR3 has 15 residues. Germline values: CDR1 PRHDT, CDR2 FYEKMQ (reference sequence).

This rearrangement joins TRBV18 to TRBJ1-1; D uncertain. CDR1 is KGHSH, CDR2 LQKENI, per germline. CDR3 length: 12 amino acids. The V end was cut by 4 bases, the J end by 8 bases, with 11 bases between. This chain's CDR3 is CASSRESGEAFF. In nucleotides, the CDR3 is TGTGCCAGCTCACGGGAGTCGGGGGAAGCTTTCTTT.

This chain links TRBV11-2 with TRBJ1-5; D uncertain. The CDR3 spans 15 residues. Germline CDR1 SGHAT, CDR2 FQNNGV. V lost 5 bases and J 0 bases, leaving 11 bases between the germline ends. Here the CDR3 reads CASSAGSYSNQPQHF. The CDR3, as DNA: TGTGCCAGCAGCGCAGGCTCTTATAGCAATCAGCCCCAGCATTTT.

In its sample, this clone was seen a few times. The CDR3, as DNA: TGCAGCGTTGGGACAGGGGGGGAGGAGGGTCAGCCCCAGCATTTT. The encoded protein is CSVGTGGEEGQPQHF. The chain couples TRBV29-1 to TRBJ1-5, with 10 bases identical to TRBD1. Germline V gene data show CDR1 as SQVTM and CDR2 as ANQGSEA. With V trimmed by 4 bases and J by 6 bases, 9 bases remained unmatched. The CDR3 extends over 15 amino acids. Based on the CDR3 plus reference TRBV29-1 and TRBJ1-5, the full variable domain is SAVISQKPSRDICQRGTSLTIQCQVDSQVTMMFWYRQQPGQSLTLIATANQGSEATYESGFVIDKFPISRPNLTFSTLTVSNMSPEDSSIYLCSVGTGGEEGQPQHFGDGTRLSIL.

The chain combines TRBV7-2 with TRBJ1-3, with D perhaps matching TRBD1 (6 bases). Germline CDR1 and CDR2: SGHTA and FQGNSA. CDR3 length: 17 amino acids. Deletions cut 1 base from V and 0 bases from J, with 13 bases between. CDR3 in DNA: TGTGCCAGCAGCTTAGGGGGAACAGGGCTCTCTGGAAACACCATATATTTT. Amino acids: CASSLGGTGLSGNTIYF.

The chain recombines TRBV6-5 with TRBJ1-2, with 8 bases aligning to TRBD1. Trimming removed 5 bases from V and 4 bases from J; junction bases left unmatched: 6. Germline-derived CDR1 and CDR2 are MNHEY and SVGAGI. The CDR3 length is 14 residues. The DNA of the CDR3 is TGTGCCAGCAGTGCCGACAGGGGTGGCTATGGCTACACCTTC. Amino acids: CASSADRGGYGYTF.

The J gene is TRBJ2-2, the V gene TRBV7-2; no clear D gene. Per the germline V gene, CDR1 is SGHTA and CDR2 is FQGNSA. The CDR3 consists of 14 residues. V was clipped by 5 bases and J by 1 base, with 8 bases between them. CDR3 residues: CASSPPGNTGELFF. The CDR3 DNA sequence: TGTGCCAGCAGCCCCCCGGGGAACACCGGGGAGCTGTTTTTT.

This clone occurred once. DNA for the CDR3: TGTGCCAGTAGCCGGGAGGGACCATCCAGACACGAGCAGTACTTC. Translated, it gives CASSREGPSRHEQYF. V gene TRBV19 combines with J gene TRBJ2-7, with 8 bases fitting TRBD2. This CDR3 is built from 15 residues. After removal of 6 bases from V and 5 bases from J, the junction contained 12 bases not matched to a gene. Looked up from germline, CDR1 is LNHDA and CDR2 is SQIVND (reference sequence).

V is TRBV11-2 and J is TRBJ2-1; 9 bases align to TRBD2. This CDR3 has 17 amino acids. The V gene's germline CDR1 is SGHAT and CDR2 FQNNGV. The V and J ends lost 0 bases and 2 bases, in that order; junction bases with no gene match: 5. CDR3 sequence (DNA): TGTGCCAGCAGCTTAGAACCGAGGACTAGCGCCTACAATGAGCAGTTCTTC. The encoded protein is CASSLEPRTSAYNEQFF.

J is TRBJ2-5 and V is TRBV11-2, with 9 bases matching TRBD1. The V and J ends lost 4 bases and 5 bases, in that order; junction bases with no gene match: 8. CDR3 length equals 15 residues. Germline loops: CDR1 SGHAT, CDR2 FQNNGV. CDR3 residues: CASSSGTGSRETQYF. Here the CDR3 DNA reads TGTGCCAGCAGCTCCGGGACAGGGAGCCGGGAGACCCAGTACTTC.

The chain is built from TRBV15 and TRBJ1-4; D is unresolved. V was shortened by 0 bases and J by 6 bases, with 8 bases between the two germline ends. Per germline, CDR1 LNHNV and CDR2 YYDKDF (reference sequence). The CDR3 runs 14 residues. The CDR3 sequence: CATSRDRLHEKLFF. In DNA form, the CDR3 reads TGTGCCACCAGCAGAGACAGGCTTCATGAAAAACTGTTTTTT.